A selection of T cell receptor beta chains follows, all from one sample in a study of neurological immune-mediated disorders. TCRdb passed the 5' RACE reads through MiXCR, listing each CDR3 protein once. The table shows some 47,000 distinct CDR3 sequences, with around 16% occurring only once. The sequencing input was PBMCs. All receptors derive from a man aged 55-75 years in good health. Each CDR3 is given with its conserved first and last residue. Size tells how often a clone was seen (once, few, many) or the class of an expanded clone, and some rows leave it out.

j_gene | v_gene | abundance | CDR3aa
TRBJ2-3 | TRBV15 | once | CATSRGLGGDTQYF
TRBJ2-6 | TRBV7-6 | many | CASSFGSSGANVLTF
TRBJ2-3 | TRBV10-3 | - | CAISGELASTDTQYF
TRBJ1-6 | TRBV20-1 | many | CSARDASLSSYNSPLHF
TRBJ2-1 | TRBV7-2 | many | CASTRTISSGSRHEQFF
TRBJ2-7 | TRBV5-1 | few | CASSWSVGQGASEQYF
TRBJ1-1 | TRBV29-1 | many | CSVGAGVGGTEAFF
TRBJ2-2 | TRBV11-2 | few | CASSFTGRANTGELFF
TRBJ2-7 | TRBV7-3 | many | CASRAEPSSYEQYF
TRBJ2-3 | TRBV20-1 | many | CSAPLVVAGGPDTQYF
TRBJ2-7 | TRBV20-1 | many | CSARGVGLAGFEQYF
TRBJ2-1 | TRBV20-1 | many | CSARSGSYNEQFF
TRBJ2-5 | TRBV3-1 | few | CASSQDFLSVTGLQETQYF
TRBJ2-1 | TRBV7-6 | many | CASSFNKQGENEQFF